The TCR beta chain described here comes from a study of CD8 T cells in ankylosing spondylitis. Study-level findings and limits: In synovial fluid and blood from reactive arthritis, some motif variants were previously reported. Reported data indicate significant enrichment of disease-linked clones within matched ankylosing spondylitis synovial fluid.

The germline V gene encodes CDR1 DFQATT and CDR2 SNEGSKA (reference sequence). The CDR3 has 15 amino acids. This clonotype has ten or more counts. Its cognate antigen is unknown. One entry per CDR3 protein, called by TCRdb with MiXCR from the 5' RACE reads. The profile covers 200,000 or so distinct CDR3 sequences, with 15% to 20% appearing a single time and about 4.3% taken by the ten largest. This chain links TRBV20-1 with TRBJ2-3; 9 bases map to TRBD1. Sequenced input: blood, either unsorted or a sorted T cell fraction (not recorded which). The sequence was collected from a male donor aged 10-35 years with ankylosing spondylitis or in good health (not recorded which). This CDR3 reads CSADRDRDVSDTQYF. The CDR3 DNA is TGCAGCGCAGACCGGGACAGGGACGTTTCAGATACGCAGTATTTT.